This T cell receptor (beta chain) comes out of a study of blood T cell repertoires in COVID-19. Sequenced by immunoSEQ multiplex PCR; TCRdb stores in-frame clones only, minus some. The sample lists about 87,000 clones; approximately 85% were seen once. Germline V lookup: CDR1 SGHDN, CDR2 FVKESK. The CDR3 extends over 14 amino acids. The J segment lost 7 bases and the V segment lost 4 bases, leaving 8 bases of the junction unmatched. Sample: peripheral blood. This chain uses TRBV14 with TRBJ2-7; 9 bases align to TRBD1. The origin of this receptor is a woman aged 80 or older with COVID-19, enrolled during active disease. CDR3 amino acids: CASSPQTGGREQYF. CDR3 nucleotide sequence: TGTGCCAGCAGCCCCCAGACAGGGGGTCGGGAGCAGTACTTC. The full variable domain, completed using reference TRBV14 and TRBJ2-7, is EAGVTQFPSHSVIEKGQTVTLRCDPISGHDNLYWYRRVMGKEIKFLLHFVKESKQDESGMPNNRFLAERTGGTYSTLKVQPAELEDSGVYFCASSPQTGGREQYFGPGTRLTVT.